The present T cell receptor (beta chain) was sequenced within a study of blood T cell repertoires in COVID-19. Study at large: Some COVID-19 samples were acute and others convalescent; all came from the United States, Italy and Spain. T cells, B-cell-depleted T cells, or PBMCs provided the cDNA or gDNA that served as material.

As originally analysed: Using reference gene primer amplification, nucleated cell counts were estimated. This table comes from immunoSEQ multiplex PCR, and its TCRdb copy is limited to in-frame clones, with some not included. That table furnishes V, J and clone size, whereas the DNA furnished D and trimming. The data contain fewer than 250,000 clones, roughly nine tenths of them seen just once; the ten biggest clones take up 1.5% to 2%. The ends were cut back, 1 base at V and 4 bases at J, with 13 bases in the middle. The CDR3 has 16 residues. Germline V gene lookup returns CDR1 SGHAT and CDR2 FQNNGV.

V is TRBV11-2 and J is TRBJ1-4; TRBD1 might be the D (5 bases). This receptor was taken from a man between 65 and 85 years old with acute or convalescent COVID-19. The sample comprised peripheral blood. The CDR3 region is CASSLGGAGSNEKLFF. The CDR3 nucleotides read TGTGCCAGCAGCTTAGGTGGGGCCGGCAGTAATGAAAAACTGTTTTTT.